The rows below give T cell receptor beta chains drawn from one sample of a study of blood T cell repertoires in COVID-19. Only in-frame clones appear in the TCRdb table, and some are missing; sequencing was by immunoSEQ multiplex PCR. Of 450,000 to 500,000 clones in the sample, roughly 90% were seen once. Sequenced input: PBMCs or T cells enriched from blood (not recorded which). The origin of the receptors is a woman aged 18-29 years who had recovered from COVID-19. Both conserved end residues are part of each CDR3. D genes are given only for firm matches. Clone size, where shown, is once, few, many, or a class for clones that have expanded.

CDR3nt: TGTGCCAGCACTGGAGACAGGGACTATGGCTACACCTTC; CDR3aa: CASTGDRDYGYTF; abundance: once; d_gene: TRBD1; j_gene: TRBJ1-2; v_gene: TRBV2
CDR3nt: TGTGCCAGCAGTTTGCTCACAGTTCTTAGTGACAATGAGCAGTTCTTC; CDR3aa: CASSLLTVLSDNEQFF; abundance: .; d_gene: .; j_gene: TRBJ2-1; v_gene: TRBV27
CDR3nt: TGTGCCAGCATTGGCGGGGGCCTGTACACTGAAGCTTTCTTT; CDR3aa: CASIGGGLYTEAFF; abundance: .; d_gene: .; j_gene: TRBJ1-1; v_gene: TRBV6-5
CDR3nt: TGTGCCAGCAGCCAACGGGAGGGTGGTTTCGCTGAAGCTTTCTTT; CDR3aa: CASSQREGGFAEAFF; abundance: few; d_gene: .; j_gene: TRBJ1-1; v_gene: TRBV7-3
CDR3nt: TGTGCCAGCAGCCTAGGGCCTAGGGGTAAAGCTTTCTTT; CDR3aa: CASSLGPRGKAFF; abundance: .; d_gene: .; j_gene: TRBJ1-1; v_gene: TRBV3-1/TRBV3-2
CDR3nt: TGTGCCAGCAGTCCCCGGACAGCCCTGACGGGCTATGGCTACACCTTC; CDR3aa: CASSPRTALTGYGYTF; abundance: once; d_gene: .; j_gene: TRBJ1-2; v_gene: TRBV2
CDR3nt: TGTGCCAGCAGCAGTAGCGGGGGCATAAACTACGAGCAGTACTTC; CDR3aa: CASSSSGGINYEQYF; abundance: .; d_gene: TRBD2; j_gene: TRBJ2-7; v_gene: TRBV11-2
CDR3nt: TGTGCCAGCAGCCCCGGAGGGACTAGCGGATCCTACGAGCAGTACTTC; CDR3aa: CASSPGGTSGSYEQYF; abundance: .; d_gene: TRBD2; j_gene: TRBJ2-7; v_gene: TRBV7-9
CDR3nt: TGTGCCAGTAAGGACAGGGGAGAATTGTACACCTTC; CDR3aa: CASKDRGELYTF; abundance: .; d_gene: TRBD1; j_gene: TRBJ1-2; v_gene: TRBV19
CDR3nt: TGCGCCAGCACGGGGGGTGGGGCAGGCCCCTCTGGAAACACCATATATTTT; CDR3aa: CASTGGGAGPSGNTIYF; abundance: once; d_gene: .; j_gene: TRBJ1-3; v_gene: TRBV5-1
CDR3nt: TGTGCCAGCAGTGTTAACAGGGTATATGGCTACACCTTC; CDR3aa: CASSVNRVYGYTF; abundance: .; d_gene: .; j_gene: TRBJ1-2; v_gene: TRBV12-3/TRBV12-4
CDR3nt: TGTGCCAGCAGCTTAGTTGGTGCAGGGGACTCCTACGAGCAGTACTTC; CDR3aa: CASSLVGAGDSYEQYF; abundance: .; d_gene: .; j_gene: TRBJ2-7; v_gene: TRBV7-9
CDR3nt: TGTGCCAGCAGCGTAGCTGATCTTAGCTCCTACAATGAGCAGTTCTTC; CDR3aa: CASSVADLSSYNEQFF; abundance: .; d_gene: .; j_gene: TRBJ2-1; v_gene: TRBV9
CDR3nt: TGTGCCACCTCCCAGGGGACGGAGTACGAGCAGTACTTC; CDR3aa: CATSQGTEYEQYF; abundance: once; d_gene: .; j_gene: TRBJ2-7; v_gene: TRBV18
CDR3nt: TGTGCCAGCAGTTTTGCGGGGGGGCGGGGAGATACGCAGTATTTT; CDR3aa: CASSFAGGRGDTQYF; abundance: .; d_gene: TRBD2; j_gene: TRBJ2-3; v_gene: TRBV27
CDR3nt: TGCGCCAGCAGCTTGGACCTACTTGAAGCTTTCTTT; CDR3aa: CASSLDLLEAFF; abundance: .; d_gene: .; j_gene: TRBJ1-1; v_gene: TRBV5-1
CDR3nt: TGTGCCAGCAGACAGACAGGGGGCACTGAAGCTTTCTTT; CDR3aa: CASRQTGGTEAFF; abundance: .; d_gene: TRBD1; j_gene: TRBJ1-1; v_gene: TRBV25-1
CDR3nt: TGTGCCAGCAGCCTAAGCCCTAGTAACCTACGGGGCTACACCTTC; CDR3aa: CASSLSPSNLRGYTF; abundance: .; d_gene: .; j_gene: TRBJ1-2; v_gene: TRBV6-5
CDR3nt: TGTGCCAGCACGGCTAGCGGGGAATCCTACGAGCAGTACTTC; CDR3aa: CASTASGESYEQYF; abundance: .; d_gene: TRBD2; j_gene: TRBJ2-7; v_gene: TRBV6-5
CDR3nt: TGTGCCAGCACTACCGGGACAACTAACTATGGCTACACCTTC; CDR3aa: CASTTGTTNYGYTF; abundance: .; d_gene: .; j_gene: TRBJ1-2; v_gene: TRBV5-4
CDR3nt: TGTGCCAGCAGCTTGGGACTAGCGGGGGGAGAAGGAGAGACCCAGTACTTC; CDR3aa: CASSLGLAGGEGETQYF; abundance: once; d_gene: TRBD2; j_gene: TRBJ2-5; v_gene: TRBV7-7
CDR3nt: TGTGCCAGCAGCCCCAACAACAGGGGATACACTGAAGCTTTCTTT; CDR3aa: CASSPNNRGYTEAFF; abundance: .; d_gene: TRBD1; j_gene: TRBJ1-1; v_gene: TRBV5-4
CDR3nt: TGTGCCAGCATTTATACCACGGGACAGGGTCCCTACGAGCAGTACTTC; CDR3aa: CASIYTTGQGPYEQYF; abundance: .; d_gene: TRBD1; j_gene: TRBJ2-7; v_gene: TRBV28
CDR3nt: TGCGCCAGCAGCTATGACCGGGACACTGAAGCTTTCTTT; CDR3aa: CASSYDRDTEAFF; abundance: .; d_gene: .; j_gene: TRBJ1-1; v_gene: TRBV5-1
CDR3nt: TGTGCCAGCAGTCCGGGGGGAGAGTCCGCGAACACTGAAGCTTTCTTT; CDR3aa: CASSPGGESANTEAFF; abundance: .; d_gene: .; j_gene: TRBJ1-1; v_gene: TRBV27
CDR3nt: TGTGCCAGCAGCTTAAACCTGATGACAGAAGCTTTCTTT; CDR3aa: CASSLNLMTEAFF; abundance: .; d_gene: .; j_gene: TRBJ1-1; v_gene: TRBV11-2
CDR3nt: TGTGCCAGCTCACTCTACCGAAGGACAGGGGCGCGAGATGAGACTAATGAAAAACTGTTTTTT; CDR3aa: CASSLYRRTGARDETNEKLFF; abundance: .; d_gene: TRBD1; j_gene: TRBJ1-4; v_gene: TRBV18
CDR3nt: TGTGCCAGCAGCAGACAGAGAATGAACACTGAAGCTTTCTTT; CDR3aa: CASSRQRMNTEAFF; abundance: .; d_gene: .; j_gene: TRBJ1-1; v_gene: TRBV2
CDR3nt: TGTGCCAGTAGTACCGGGACAGGGTTCTCTAACACTGAAGCTTTCTTT; CDR3aa: CASSTGTGFSNTEAFF; abundance: .; d_gene: TRBD1; j_gene: TRBJ1-1; v_gene: TRBV19
CDR3nt: TGCGCCAGCAGCTTAGGACAGCACAATGAGCAGTTCTTC; CDR3aa: CASSLGQHNEQFF; abundance: .; d_gene: .; j_gene: TRBJ2-1; v_gene: TRBV5-1
CDR3nt: TGCGCCAGCAGCCAGGTTACAGGGGCAGGCAATGAGCAGTTCTTC; CDR3aa: CASSQVTGAGNEQFF; abundance: .; d_gene: TRBD1; j_gene: TRBJ2-1; v_gene: TRBV4-1
CDR3nt: TGCGCCAGCAGCCCCGGAGGGGGCGCAGGAGTGGGCTACACCTTC; CDR3aa: CASSPGGGAGVGYTF; abundance: .; d_gene: TRBD1; j_gene: TRBJ1-2; v_gene: TRBV5-1
CDR3nt: TGTGCCAGCAGCTTATTCATCGGGGAGGGGAATGAGCAGTTCTTC; CDR3aa: CASSLFIGEGNEQFF; abundance: .; d_gene: TRBD2; j_gene: TRBJ2-1; v_gene: TRBV7-9
CDR3nt: TGTGCCACCAGCAGACCTCCGTCGGGCACTGAAGCTTTCTTT; CDR3aa: CATSRPPSGTEAFF; abundance: .; d_gene: .; j_gene: TRBJ1-1; v_gene: TRBV15
CDR3nt: TGTGCCAGTAGTATCAGGGAAGGGGACTATGGCTACACCTTC; CDR3aa: CASSIREGDYGYTF; abundance: .; d_gene: .; j_gene: TRBJ1-2; v_gene: TRBV19